This TCR beta chain emerged from a study of blood T cell repertoires in COVID-19. CDR1 and CDR2 (germline): LNHDA, SQIVND (reference sequence). CDR3 size: 13 residues. V dropped 8 bases and J dropped 4; count of bases not matched to a gene: 5. This clone was picked up one time. Data came from immunoSEQ multiplex PCR; TCRdb stores just in-frame clones and leaves some out. The data show under 250,000 clones, with around 82% seen just once and 5.5% held by the top ten. Specimen: peripheral blood. The V gene is TRBV19, the J gene TRBJ2-3; TRBD2 aligns across 8 bases. This clonotype was sampled from a woman aged 70 to 79 with acute or convalescent COVID-19. DNA for the CDR3: TGTGCCAGTTCGGGAGGGAGGTCAGATACGCAGTATTTT. Translation gives CASSGGRSDTQYF.